A selection of T cell receptor beta chains follows, all from one sample in a study of T cells in Graves' hyperthyroidism and ophthalmopathy. TCRdb re-derived calls from the multiplex PCR reads in MiXCR, one entry per CDR3 protein. The sample consists of 660,000 or so distinct CDR3 sequences, about 45% of them appearing once. The specimen was peripheral blood or thyroid tissue (not recorded which). All receptors come from an adult man with Graves' disease, either hyperthyroidism or ophthalmopathy (not recorded which). CDR3s include the opening cysteine and the closing phenylalanine or tryptophan. The order of the fields is V gene, J gene, CDR3 length, D gene, clone size, CDR3 protein, CDR3 DNA. A D gene is named only where the DNA matches it firmly. Expanded clones are given a class, and other clones once, few, many or no size at all.

>TRBV16|TRBJ1-1|14|-|-
CASSQAERATEAFF
TGTGCCAGCAGCCAAGCGGAGAGGGCTACTGAAGCTTTCTTT
>TRBV20-1|TRBJ1-6|13|-|-
CSARASGNSPLHF
TGCAGTGCTAGAGCCAGCGGTAATTCACCCCTCCACTTT
>TRBV20-1|TRBJ2-7|13|-|-
CSARGRLSYEQYF
TGCAGTGCTAGAGGGAGACTGTCCTACGAGCAGTACTTC
>TRBV12-3/TRBV12-4|TRBJ1-5|16|-|-
CASSPGLGLSNQPQHF
TGTGCCAGCTCACCGGGTCTTGGGCTAAGCAATCAGCCCCAGCATTTT
>TRBV12-3/TRBV12-4|TRBJ1-6|17|-|-
CASSDSRDTDYNSPLHF
TGTGCCAGCAGTGACTCGCGGGACACGGACTATAATTCACCCCTCCACTTT
>TRBV11-2|TRBJ2-5|14|TRBD2|few
CASSLDTSVETQYF
TGTGCCAGCAGCTTAGATACTAGCGTTGAGACCCAGTACTTC
>TRBV7-9|TRBJ2-7|11|-|-
CASSLGDERYF
TGTGCCAGCAGCTTAGGAGACGAGCGGTACTTC
>TRBV10-3|TRBJ2-7|15|-|once
CAISVDIGQSYEQYF
TGTGCCATCAGTGTGGACATCGGACAGTCCTACGAGCAGTACTTC
>TRBV7-2|TRBJ1-1|15|-|few
CASSLNLGERTEAFF
TGTGCCAGCAGCTTGAACCTAGGGGAACGAACTGAAGCTTTCTTT
>TRBV2|TRBJ1-1|14|TRBD1|-
CASKSGRGPSEAFF
TGTGCCAGCAAGTCGGGCAGGGGGCCCTCTGAAGCTTTCTTT
>TRBV14|TRBJ2-2|16|TRBD2|-
CASSPRLAGLTGELFF
TGTGCCAGCAGTCCCAGACTAGCGGGGCTCACCGGGGAGCTGTTTTTT
>TRBV5-1|TRBJ1-1|14|TRBD1|-
CASSRDREQGEAFF
TGCGCCAGCTCCCGGGACAGGGAACAAGGAGAAGCTTTCTTT
>TRBV2|TRBJ2-6|13|TRBD1|-
CASSETGGNVLTF
TGTGCCAGCAGTGAAACAGGGGGAAACGTCCTGACTTTC
>TRBV10-2|TRBJ2-7|13|-|many
CATKGGHGYEQYF
TGCGCCACCAAGGGGGGGCATGGCTACGAGCAGTACTTC
>TRBV6-1|TRBJ2-6|15|-|-
CAISTGNSGANVLTF
TGTGCCATCAGCACAGGGAACTCTGGGGCCAACGTCCTGACTTTC
>TRBV6-1|TRBJ2-7|15|-|few
CASSEYGGISYEQYF
TGTGCCAGCAGTGAATATGGAGGGATCTCCTACGAGCAGTACTTC
>TRBV14|TRBJ2-7|12|-|many
CASSRAWGEQYF
TGTGCCAGCAGCCGAGCCTGGGGAGAGCAGTACTTC
>TRBV2|TRBJ1-4|15|TRBD1|few
CASSPGQATNEKLFF
TGTGCCAGCAGTCCGGGACAGGCAACTAATGAAAAACTGTTTTTT
>TRBV7-8|TRBJ1-2|14|-|-
CASSSYINNYGYTF
TGTGCCAGCAGCTCATATATCAATAACTATGGCTACACCTTC
>TRBV19|TRBJ2-7|15|-|-
CASSLSGVPYNEQYF
TGTGCCAGTAGTCTGTCGGGGGTACCCTACAATGAGCAGTACTTC
>TRBV6-5|TRBJ1-2|14|TRBD1|-
CASSGYGTGAGYTF
TGTGCCAGCAGTGGGTACGGGACAGGGGCTGGCTACACCTTC
>TRBV12-3/TRBV12-4|TRBJ1-6|18|-|-
CASSLVGRTSSYNSPLHF
TGTGCCAGCAGCTTAGTTGGGCGGACGAGCTCCTATAATTCACCCCTCCACTTT
>TRBV5-1|TRBJ2-5|15|TRBD1|few
CASSIGTVPQETQYF
TGCGCCAGCAGCATCGGGACAGTCCCCCAAGAGACCCAGTACTTC
>TRBV7-3|TRBJ2-1|15|TRBD2|-
CASSLLAGGGAEQFF
TGTGCCAGCAGCTTACTAGCGGGAGGGGGGGCTGAGCAGTTCTTC
>TRBV2|TRBJ1-3|9|-|-
CASSEGEDF
TGTGCCAGCAGTGAGGGGGAGGATTTT
>TRBV7-7|TRBJ1-1|14|-|few
CASSSGPENTEAFF
TGTGCCAGCAGCTCGGGACCGGAGAACACTGAAGCTTTCTTT
>TRBV10-3|TRBJ1-2|15|-|-
CASSYSNGANYGYTF
TGTGCCAGCAGTTACTCGAACGGGGCTAACTATGGCTACACCTTC
>TRBV4-2|TRBJ1-2|15|-|few
CASSQDLGADYGYTF
TGTGCCAGCAGCCAAGATTTAGGGGCAGACTATGGCTACACCTTC
>TRBV14|TRBJ2-7|15|-|many
CASSQGRTATYEQYF
TGTGCCAGCAGCCAAGGTCGCACAGCCACCTACGAGCAGTACTTC
>TRBV7-2|TRBJ1-1|13|-|many
CASSPTANTEAFF
TGTGCCAGCAGCCCGACAGCGAACACTGAAGCTTTCTTT
>TRBV10-2|TRBJ2-6|16|-|many
CASSESGGAGANVLTF
TGCGCCAGCAGTGAGTCAGGGGGGGCTGGGGCCAACGTCCTGACTTTC
>TRBV7-2|TRBJ2-5|14|-|many
CASSLTVARQTQYF
TGTGCCAGCAGCTTAACTGTGGCGCGGCAGACCCAGTACTTC
>TRBV5-1|TRBJ1-1|14|-|-
CASRPGLGNTEAFF
TGCGCCAGCAGGCCAGGGCTGGGGAACACTGAAGCTTTCTTT
>TRBV7-9|TRBJ1-6|14|-|-
CASSEELGNSPLHF
TGTGCCAGCAGCGAAGAACTCGGGAATTCACCCCTCCACTTT
>TRBV29-1|TRBJ1-2|13|-|-
CSGNQPTNYGYTF
TGCAGCGGGAACCAACCAACTAACTATGGCTACACCTTC
>TRBV6-5|TRBJ1-2|14|TRBD1|few
CASSPTGGGRGYTF
TGTGCCAGCAGCCCGACAGGGGGGGGAAGGGGCTACACCTTC
>TRBV7-6|TRBJ1-4|15|-|few
CASRVGPATNEKLFF
TGTGCCAGCAGAGTCGGACCTGCAACTAATGAAAAACTGTTTTTT
>TRBV20-1|TRBJ2-7|14|TRBD2|few
CSARVGTTGYEQYF
TGCAGTGCTAGAGTGGGGACTACGGGCTACGAGCAGTACTTC
>TRBV2|TRBJ1-1|17|TRBD1|-
CASSGGQGIGGGTEAFF
TGTGCCAGCAGTGGCGGACAGGGCATAGGGGGCGGCACTGAAGCTTTCTTT
>TRBV5-4|TRBJ2-5|14|-|few
CASSPVRGAGTQYF
TGTGCCAGCAGCCCGGTCAGGGGCGCGGGGACCCAGTACTTC
>TRBV7-9|TRBJ1-2|13|-|many
CASSLGADYGYTF
TGTGCCAGCAGCTTAGGGGCCGACTATGGCTACACCTTC
>TRBV20-1|TRBJ1-5|15|-|-
CSAREGHYSNQPQHF
TGCAGTGCTAGAGAGGGACACTATAGCAATCAGCCCCAGCATTTT
>TRBV2|TRBJ1-1|18|TRBD1|-
CASIAGQGTSFSRSEAFF
TGTGCCAGCATCGCGGGACAGGGGACATCTTTTTCCCGTTCTGAAGCTTTCTTT